The T cell receptor (beta chain) under discussion was sequenced for a study of T cell repertoires in cytomegalovirus infection (dated by TCRdb to about 2019). As for the study more broadly: Donor HLA type was relevant to the analysis, as public TCR beta signatures indicated carriage of CMV infection together with the matching HLA type.

The sequencer was an Illumina HiSeq 1500. The public reads were run again by TCRdb, first through fastp at Q25 and then through MiXCR, and only productive beta chains were kept. Rows matching on CDR3 protein sequence are summarized as one entry with the most common DNA and genes. In this sample the table shows approximately 76,000 distinct CDR3 sequences, less than 4.5% of which occur a single time. Under 6% of the sample comes from the top ten. The investigation overall reported the following: The ex vivo response was dominated by HLA-C-restricted CMV-specific TCR beta clonotypes, and the single most frequent clonotype in two of eight donors was supplied by these HLA-C-restricted clonotypes. In both this cohort and an independent cohort of over 350 donors, the cumulative frequency of public TCR beta family members distinguished carriers of CMV infection plus the relevant HLA type.

This clonotype was seen at least ten times. Its antigen has not been determined. No base qualities exist here, and no much larger clone lies one base off it. In the germline V gene, CDR1 corresponds to MGHRA and CDR2 to YSYEKL. From cysteine to phenylalanine, the CDR3 is 17 amino acids long. This entry keeps only the CDR3 DNA: 51 bases, framed from base 1. V is pruned by 4 bases and J by 0 bases, leaving 7 bases of the junction without a gene match. The specimen was PBMCs. The source of this sequence is a human donor in good health (CMV status not recorded). Some clones in this sample may be carry-over from other donors' samples. The chain employs TRBV4-1 and TRBJ2-1, with TRBD2 identical over 9 junction bases. The base sequence is TGCGCCAGCAGCCTTGGACTAGCGAAGAGCTCCTACAATGAGCAGTTCTTC. The resulting protein is CASSLGLAKSSYNEQFF.